The sample holds a few counts of the clone carrying this T cell receptor (beta chain). The J segment lost 5 bases and the V segment lost 2 bases, leaving 5 bases of the junction unmatched. The CDR3 is 14 residues long. These data are taken from a study of blood T cells in healthy people across ages. Alongside a J-beta primer mix, a sample-barcoded 5' primer served in a second PCR lasting about 7 to 12 cycles. Via MiXCR, TCRdb re-called the 5' RACE reads, giving one row per CDR3 protein. Here the sample spans around 2 million distinct CDR3 sequences, around 40% being singletons. This chain links TRBV12-3 or TRBV12-4 with TRBJ2-5; 7 bases are a match to TRBD1. The TCR was taken from a human donor in good health. The sequencing sample was made of blood. CDR3 amino acids: CASSLKGAGETQYF. For the CDR3, the DNA is TGTGCCAGCAGTTTAAAGGGGGCTGGGGAGACCCAGTACTTC.